One and the same sample provided the 32 T cell receptor beta chains below, sequenced in a study of T-cell reconstitution after alpha-beta-depleted transplantation in children. Unique molecular identifiers were used in preparing the TCRbeta library. TCRdb independently ran MiXCR on the PCR reads; one entry per CDR3 protein. The sample holds 400,000 to 500,000 distinct CDR3 sequences; roughly a tenth are singletons and the top ten take roughly 5.1%. Sequenced material: PBMCs from the stem cell graft donor, taken from the stem cell graft. Receptors originate from a human donor who donated a stem cell graft to a child with acute myeloid leukemia.

This chain joins TRBV5-6 and TRBJ2-1, with TRBD2 matching over 15 bases. The CDR3 runs to 14 residues. Germline V gene sequence: CDR1 SGHDT, CDR2 YYEEEE. V shed 4 bases and J 14 bases; nucleotides not matched to a gene: 7. CDR3 loop: CASSLGLAGGTEFF. For the CDR3, the DNA is TGTGCCAGCAGCCTGGGACTAGCGGGAGGAACGGAGTTCTTC.

J is TRBJ1-4 and V is TRBV2; D gene unclear. There are 11 residues in the CDR3. Per germline, CDR1 SNHLY and CDR2 FYNNEI. Trimming pared 3 bases from V and 6 bases from J, leaving 2 bases between. CDR3: CASSDYEKLFF. The CDR3 coding sequence is TGTGCCAGCAGTGATTATGAAAAACTGTTTTTT.

This rearrangement joins TRBV6-6 to TRBJ2-5; no definite D call. The CDR3 extends over 14 amino acids. With 6 bases removed from V and 5 bases from J, the gap between germline ends came to 16 bases. CDR1 is MNHNY and CDR2 is SVGAGI in the germline V gene (reference sequence). CDR3 nucleotide sequence: TGTGCCAGCAGCTACGCGGTCAGGCCGGAGACCCAGTACTTC. Translating it yields CASSYAVRPETQYF.

This clonotype was found a few times. V and J are TRBV3-1 and TRBJ2-7; 11 bases are a match to TRBD2. Losses at the gene ends were 4 bases for V and 3 bases for J; bases not matched to a gene: 5. This CDR3 spans 15 amino acids. Germline V gene data show CDR1 as LGHDT and CDR2 as YNNKEL (reference sequence). Written as DNA, the CDR3 is TGTGCCAGCAGCCCGGGACTAGCGGATTTCTACGAGCAGTACTTC. As protein: CASSPGLADFYEQYF.

V usage is TRBV18 and J usage is TRBJ2-3; D not resolved. This CDR3 has 13 amino acids. Trimming stripped 0 bases from V and 5 bases from J, with 6 bases between. CDR1 and CDR2 from the germline V gene are KGHSH and LQKENI. CDR3 DNA: TGTGCCAGCTCACCACCGGTAATAGATACGCAGTATTTT. Protein sequence: CASSPPVIDTQYF. Drawing the rest from reference TRBV18 and TRBJ2-3, the complete variable domain is NAGVMQNPRHLVRRRGQEARLRCSPMKGHSHVYWYRQLPEEGLKFMVYLQKENIIDESGMPKERFSAEFPKEGPSILRIQQVVRGDSAAYFCASSPPVIDTQYFGPGTRLTVL.

This clonotype was picked up many times. V usage is TRBV20-1 and J usage is TRBJ2-5; maybe TRBD2 (7 bases). The germline gives CDR1 DFQATT, CDR2 SNEGSKA (reference sequence). V gave up 3 bases and J gave up 5 bases, with 19 bases separating them. There are 15 residues in the CDR3. The CDR3 here is CSASPPRGAGETQYF. In DNA, the CDR3 is TGCAGTGCTAGCCCCCCACGGGGGGCGGGGGAGACCCAGTACTTC.

This chain connects TRBV4-2 to TRBJ2-7; D not certain. The germline gives CDR1 LGHNA, CDR2 YNFKEQ. With 0 bases removed from V and 3 bases from J, the gap between germline ends came to 12 bases. The CDR3 has 15 amino acids. CDR3 nucleotide sequence: TGTGCCAGCAGCCAAGAAGATAGCTACCTCTACGAGCAGTACTTC. This codes for CASSQEDSYLYEQYF.

This clonotype was seen only a few times. The chain links TRBV30 to TRBJ2-1, with TRBD1 matching 9 bases. Looked up from germline, CDR1 is GTSNPN and CDR2 is SVGIG (reference sequence). This CDR3 has 13 residues. V lost 0 bases, J lost 8 bases, and 2 bases stayed unmatched. The CDR3 DNA sequence: TGTGCCTGGAGTGTACGGACAGGGGATGAGCAGTTCTTC. This sequence encodes CAWSVRTGDEQFF.

V usage is TRBV24-1 and J usage is TRBJ2-7, with TRBD1 matching over 11 bases. This CDR3 has 18 residues. From germline, CDR1 is KGHDR and CDR2 SFDVKD. V dropped 0 bases and J dropped 1; count of bases not matched to a gene: 7. The CDR3 DNA is TGTGCCACCAGTGATTTGGACGGACAGGGGGCTCCTTCCTACGAGCAGTACGTC. As protein: CATSDLDGQGAPSYEQYV.

The V gene is TRBV29-1, the J gene TRBJ2-3, with D maybe TRBD2 (7 bases). The CDR3 totals 15 residues. V was trimmed by 6 bases and J by 2 bases, leaving 18 bases between them. The germline V gene has CDR1 SQVTM and CDR2 ANQGSEA. DNA of the CDR3: TGCAGCGTCGAAATCCAGCGGGGACACACAGATACGCAGTATTTT. Protein product: CSVEIQRGHTDTQYF.

This chain links TRBV12-3 or TRBV12-4 with TRBJ2-7; TRBD1 agrees at 7 bases. Unmatched junction bases numbered 11, after V lost 5 bases and J lost 7 bases. There are 14 residues in the CDR3. The CDR3 coding sequence is TGTGCCAGCAGTGACTCAGGGGGATCGCGGGAGCAGTACTTC. This sequence encodes CASSDSGGSREQYF.

This clonotype was counted ten times or more. The chain recombines TRBV10-3 with TRBJ2-5, with 8 bases that match TRBD2. The CDR3 runs 13 residues. Germline-derived CDR1 and CDR2 are ENHRY and SYGVKD. V lost 4 bases, J lost 4 bases, and 2 bases stayed unmatched. Here the CDR3 reads CAISGGLGETQYF. The CDR3 DNA reads as TGTGCCATCAGTGGGGGACTAGGAGAGACCCAGTACTTC.

This clonotype has more than one count but fewer than ten. The chain's CDR3 is CSARGSSATNEKLFF. The CDR3 DNA reads as TGCAGTGCTAGAGGGTCCAGTGCAACTAATGAAAAACTGTTTTTT. The chain carries TRBV20-1 and TRBJ1-4; D is undetermined. From germline, CDR1 is DFQATT and CDR2 SNEGSKA (reference sequence). This CDR3 is built from 15 residues. The V gene lost 1 base and the J gene lost 0 bases, with 9 bases spanning the gap.

V gene TRBV5-4 combines with J gene TRBJ1-4, with 7 bases lining up with TRBD1. This CDR3 comprises 14 residues. V shed 4 bases and J 7 bases; nucleotides not matched to a gene: 7. CDR1 and CDR2 from the germline V gene are SGHNT and YYREEE (reference sequence). CDR3 sequence: CASSPGQRFEKLFF. CDR3 DNA: TGTGCCAGCAGCCCGGGACAGCGGTTTGAAAAACTGTTTTTT.

In this sample, this clonotype turned up a few times. The rearrangement joins TRBV7-2 to TRBJ2-1; a weak D match, TRBD1 (6 bases). From germline, CDR1 is SGHTA and CDR2 FQGNSA. Trimming stripped 4 bases from V and 9 bases from J, with 10 bases between. This CDR3 spans 12 amino acids. Written as DNA, the CDR3 is TGTGCCAGCAGCTCTACAGGGAGTGAGCAGTTCTTC. Translation: CASSSTGSEQFF.

In its sample, this clonotype was seen a few times. V is TRBV12-3 or TRBV12-4 and J is TRBJ2-2; 8 nucleotides match TRBD2. The CDR3 has 14 residues. The trim removed 6 bases at V and 5 bases at J, leaving 5 bases unmatched. CDR3 sequence (DNA): TGTGCCAGCAGCCCGGGGGGGTGGACCGGGGAGCTGTTTTTT. It encodes CASSPGGWTGELFF.

This chain connects TRBV18 to TRBJ2-5, with D maybe TRBD2 (6 bases). Looked up from germline, CDR1 is KGHSH and CDR2 is LQKENI. V lost 6 bases and J lost 2, with 10 bases in between. CDR3 length equals 13 residues. CDR3 sequence (DNA): TGTGCCAGCTCCCCGGGAGAGCAAGAGACCCAGTACTTC. Its translation is CASSPGEQETQYF. Using reference TRBV18 and TRBJ2-5 for the parts outside the CDR3, the full variable domain is NAGVMQNPRHLVRRRGQEARLRCSPMKGHSHVYWYRQLPEEGLKFMVYLQKENIIDESGMPKERFSAEFPKEGPSILRIQQVVRGDSAAYFCASSPGEQETQYFGPGTRLLVL.

Turning to this clonotype: A read error may explain this, as a much larger clone is one base away. This chain connects TRBV20-1 to TRBJ1-1; D might be TRBD1 (5 bases). Trimming cost V 6 bases and J 4 bases, with 18 bases left between them. CDR1 and CDR2 (germline): DFQATT, SNEGSKA (reference sequence). The CDR3 is 14 amino acids. CDR3 residues: CSAQHQVGVTEAFF. DNA for the CDR3: TGCAGTGCCCAACATCAGGTAGGGGTCACTGAAGCTTTCTTT.

This sequence joins TRBV20-1 and TRBJ1-2, with 10 bases fitting TRBD1. The CDR3 runs 11 residues. Germline CDR1 is DFQATT and CDR2 is SNEGSKA (reference sequence). This CDR3 is CSIDRGLAHTF. The CDR3 nucleotides are TGCAGCATAGACAGGGGGCTTGCTCACACCTTC.

In this sample, this clonotype turned up a few times. The chain links TRBV29-1 to TRBJ2-1; D may match TRBD1 or TRBD2 (5 bases each). This CDR3 contains 15 residues. Germline V gives CDR1 SQVTM, CDR2 ANQGSEA. The V and J ends lost 6 bases and 4 bases respectively, with 19 bases between them. Here the CDR3 reads CSVSLPGKGYNEQFF. The CDR3 coding sequence is TGCAGCGTCTCCCTGCCGGGAAAGGGGTACAATGAGCAGTTCTTC.

This clonotype was picked up a small number of times. The J gene is TRBJ2-2, the V gene TRBV7-8; 7 bases align to TRBD1. The CDR3 has 16 residues. The germline gives CDR1 SGHVS, CDR2 FQNEAQ. Germline trimming cut 0 bases from V and 5 bases from J; bases unmatched to any gene: 6. The CDR3 nucleotides read TGTGCCAGCAGCTTAGCCCAACAGGGGTGGACCGGGGAGCTGTTTTTT. It encodes CASSLAQQGWTGELFF.

CDR3 amino acids: CAITRGGSSGNTIYF. Written as DNA, the CDR3 is TGTGCCATCACGAGGGGAGGAAGCTCTGGAAACACCATATATTTT. This chain links TRBV10-3 with TRBJ1-3, with D possibly matching TRBD1 (5 bases). Germline V CDR1 and CDR2: ENHRY, SYGVKD. Trimming pared 7 bases from V and 0 bases from J, leaving 13 bases between. This CDR3 region has 15 residues.

The gene calls are TRBV5-5 and TRBJ2-7; D not certain. CDR1 and CDR2 (germline): SGHKS, YYEKEE (reference sequence). V was clipped by 0 bases and J by 6 bases, with 7 bases between them. CDR3 length: 12 amino acids. The CDR3 protein is CASSLELGEQYV. CDR3 DNA sequence: TGTGCCAGCAGCTTGGAGTTAGGCGAGCAGTACGTC.

This clonotype has at least ten counts. This chain links TRBV24-1 with TRBJ2-3; possible D gene TRBD1, 7 bases. The germline V gene encodes CDR1 KGHDR and CDR2 SFDVKD. V was clipped by 3 bases and J by 2 bases, with 11 bases between them. This CDR3 region has 15 residues. The CDR3: CATSDAGGNTDTQYF. CDR3 sequence (DNA): TGTGCCACCAGTGATGCAGGGGGGAACACAGATACGCAGTATTTT.

A remark on this clonotype: A much larger clone lies a single base off, so this may be a read error. V gene TRBV29-1 combines with J gene TRBJ1-1; D unclear. This CDR3 has 14 residues. The V gene's germline CDR1 is SQVTM and CDR2 ANQGSEA. The CDR3 here is CSAEYLGGNTEAFF. The DNA of the CDR3 is TGCAGCGCTGAATACTTGGGCGGTAACACTGAAGCTTTCTTT.

This clonotype came up a few times. This chain joins TRBV5-1 and TRBJ1-1; the D is unclear. V was clipped by 2 bases and J by 0 bases, with 11 bases between them. Germline CDR1 is SGHRS and CDR2 is YFSETQ. The CDR3 is 15 residues long. As DNA, the CDR3 is TGCGCCAGCAGCTTTGGGGTACGAATGAACACTGAAGCTTTCTTT. Protein: CASSFGVRMNTEAFF.

This clonotype was detected a few times. This chain uses TRBV30 with TRBJ1-5, with 7 bases identical to TRBD1. Germline V gene lookup returns CDR1 GTSNPN and CDR2 SVGIG (reference sequence). V lost 5 bases and J lost 3; bases outside the gene matches: 7. The CDR3 contains 14 residues. The CDR3 DNA sequence: TGTGCCTGGGCGGGACAGTATTCCAATCAGCCCCAGCATTTT. Protein product: CAWAGQYSNQPQHF.

V usage is TRBV18 and J usage is TRBJ1-5, with TRBD1 matching 9 bases. The length of the CDR3 is 17 residues. J lost 6 bases, V lost 2 bases, and 11 bases had no gene match. CDR1 and CDR2 (germline): KGHSH, LQKENI. CDR3 nucleotides: TGTGCCAGCTCACCAAACCGACAGGGGGAAGTCGGTCAGCCCCAGCATTTT. Translation: CASSPNRQGEVGQPQHF.

This clonotype was seen only a few times. The chain links TRBV6-2 or TRBV6-3 to TRBJ2-7; 8 nucleotides agree with TRBD2. The CDR3 consists of 17 residues. Germline assignment: CDR1 MNHEY and CDR2 SVGEGT. V lost 3 bases and J lost 3; bases outside the gene matches: 13. CDR3 in amino acids: CASSYSSGSPSYYEQYF. In nucleotides, the CDR3 is TGTGCCAGCAGTTATTCGAGCGGGAGCCCCTCCTACTACGAGCAGTACTTC.

The sample holds a few counts of this clonotype. The chain is built from TRBV20-1 and TRBJ2-3; D gene ambiguous. This CDR3 has 14 amino acids. Looked up from germline, CDR1 is DFQATT and CDR2 is SNEGSKA (reference sequence). Trimming stripped 2 bases from V and 9 bases from J, with 18 bases between. CDR3 residues: CSARYSPLPTTQYF. CDR3 DNA sequence: TGCAGTGCTAGATACAGTCCCCTCCCCACGACGCAGTATTTT.

The gene calls are TRBV5-1 and TRBJ1-4; TRBD1 matches 8 bases. V shed 4 bases, J shed 4 bases, and the junction held 3 bases outside the gene matches. Germline CDR1 SGHRS, CDR2 YFSETQ. CDR3 length: 14 amino acids. The CDR3 nucleotides read TGCGCCAGCAGCGGGGGACAGGTTAATGAAAAACTGTTTTTT. Its translation is CASSGGQVNEKLFF.

V usage is TRBV4-1 and J usage is TRBJ1-5; 10 bases line up with TRBD1. The V and J ends lost 5 bases and 6 bases, in that order; junction bases with no gene match: 4. This CDR3 contains 14 residues. Germline values: CDR1 MGHRA, CDR2 YSYEKL. CDR3: CASSGDRGSQPQHF. Written as DNA, the CDR3 is TGCGCCAGCAGCGGGGACAGGGGATCTCAGCCCCAGCATTTT.